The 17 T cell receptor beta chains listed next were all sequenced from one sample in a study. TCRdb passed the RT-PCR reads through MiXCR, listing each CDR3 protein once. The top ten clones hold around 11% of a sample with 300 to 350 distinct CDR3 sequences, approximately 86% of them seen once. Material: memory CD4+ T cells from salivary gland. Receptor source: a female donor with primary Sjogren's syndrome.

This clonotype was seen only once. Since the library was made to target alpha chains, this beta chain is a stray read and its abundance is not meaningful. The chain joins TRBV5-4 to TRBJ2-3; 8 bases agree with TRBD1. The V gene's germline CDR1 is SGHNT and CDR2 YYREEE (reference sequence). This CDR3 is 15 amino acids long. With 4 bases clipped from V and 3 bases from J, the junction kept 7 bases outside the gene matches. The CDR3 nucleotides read TGTGCCAGCAGCGAAACCGGGACAGGTACAGATACGCAGTATTTT. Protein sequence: CASSETGTGTDTQYF.

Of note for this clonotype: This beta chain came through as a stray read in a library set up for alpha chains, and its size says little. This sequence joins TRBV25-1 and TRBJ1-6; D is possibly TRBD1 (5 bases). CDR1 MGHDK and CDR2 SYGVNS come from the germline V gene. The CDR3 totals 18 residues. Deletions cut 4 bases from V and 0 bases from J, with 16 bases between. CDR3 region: CASSGRDPRSSYNSPLHF. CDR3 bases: TGTGCCAGCAGTGGCCGGGACCCCCGAAGCTCCTATAATTCACCCCTCCACTTT.

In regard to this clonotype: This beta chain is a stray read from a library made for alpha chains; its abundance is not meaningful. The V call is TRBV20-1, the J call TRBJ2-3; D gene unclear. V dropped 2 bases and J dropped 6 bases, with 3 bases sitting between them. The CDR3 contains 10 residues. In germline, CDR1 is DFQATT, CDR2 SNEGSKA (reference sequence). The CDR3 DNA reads TGCAGTGCTAGATTTGATACGCAGTATTTT. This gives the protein CSARFDTQYF.

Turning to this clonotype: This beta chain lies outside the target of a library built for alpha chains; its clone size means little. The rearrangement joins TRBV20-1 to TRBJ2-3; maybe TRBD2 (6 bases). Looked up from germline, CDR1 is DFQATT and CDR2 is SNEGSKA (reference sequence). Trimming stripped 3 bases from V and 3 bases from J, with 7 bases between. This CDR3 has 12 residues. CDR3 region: CSAREGTDTQYF. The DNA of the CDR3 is TGCAGTGCTAGGGAGGGGACAGATACGCAGTATTTT.

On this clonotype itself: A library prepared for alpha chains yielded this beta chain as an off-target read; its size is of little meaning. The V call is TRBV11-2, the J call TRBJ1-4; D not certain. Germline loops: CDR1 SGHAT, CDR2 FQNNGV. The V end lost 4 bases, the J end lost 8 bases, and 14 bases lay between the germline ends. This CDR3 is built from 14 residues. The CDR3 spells CASSSPAAGEKLFF. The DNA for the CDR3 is TGTGCCAGCAGCTCCCCGGCGGCGGGAGAAAAACTGTTTTTT.

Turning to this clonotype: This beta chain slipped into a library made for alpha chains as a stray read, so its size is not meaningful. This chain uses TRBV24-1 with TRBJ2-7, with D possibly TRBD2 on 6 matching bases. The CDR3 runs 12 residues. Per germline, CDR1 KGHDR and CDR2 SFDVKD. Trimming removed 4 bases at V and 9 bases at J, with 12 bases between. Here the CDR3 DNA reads TGTGCCACCAGTGACCAGGGACTCACGCAGTACTTC. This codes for CATSDQGLTQYF.

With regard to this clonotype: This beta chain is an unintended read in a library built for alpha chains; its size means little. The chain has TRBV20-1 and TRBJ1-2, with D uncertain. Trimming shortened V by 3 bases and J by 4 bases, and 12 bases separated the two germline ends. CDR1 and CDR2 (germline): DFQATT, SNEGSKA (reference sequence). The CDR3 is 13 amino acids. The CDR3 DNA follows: TGCAGTGCTAGTCCTGGACCGCTCTATGGCTACACCTTC. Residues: CSASPGPLYGYTF.

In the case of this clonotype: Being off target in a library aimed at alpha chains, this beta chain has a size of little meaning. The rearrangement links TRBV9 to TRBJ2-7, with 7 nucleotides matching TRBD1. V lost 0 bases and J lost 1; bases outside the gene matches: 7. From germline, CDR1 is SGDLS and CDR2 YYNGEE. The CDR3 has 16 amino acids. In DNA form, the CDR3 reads TGTGCCAGCAGCGTAGGTTTGGGACAGCTATCCTACGAGCAGTACTTC. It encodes CASSVGLGQLSYEQYF.

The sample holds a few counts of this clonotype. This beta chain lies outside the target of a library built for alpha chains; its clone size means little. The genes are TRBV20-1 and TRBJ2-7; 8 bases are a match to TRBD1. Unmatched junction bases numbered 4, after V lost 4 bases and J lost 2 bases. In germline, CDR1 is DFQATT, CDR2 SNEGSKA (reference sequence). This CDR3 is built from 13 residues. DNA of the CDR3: TGCAGTGCTACAGGACAGGGCCCCTACGAGCAGTACTTC. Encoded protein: CSATGQGPYEQYF.

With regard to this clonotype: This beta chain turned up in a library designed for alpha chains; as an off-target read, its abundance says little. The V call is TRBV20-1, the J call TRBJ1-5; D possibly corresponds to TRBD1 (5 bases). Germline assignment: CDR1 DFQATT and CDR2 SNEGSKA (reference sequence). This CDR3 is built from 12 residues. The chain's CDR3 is CSYGRGNQPQHF. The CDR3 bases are TGCAGCTACGGCAGGGGCAATCAGCCCCAGCATTTT.

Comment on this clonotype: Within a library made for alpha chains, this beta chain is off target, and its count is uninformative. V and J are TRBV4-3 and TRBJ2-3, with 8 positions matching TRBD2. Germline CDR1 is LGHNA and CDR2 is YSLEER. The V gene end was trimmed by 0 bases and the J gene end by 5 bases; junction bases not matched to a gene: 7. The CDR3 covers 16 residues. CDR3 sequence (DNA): TGCGCCAGCAGCCAAGATAGAGCGGGGGTGGGAGATACGCAGTATTTT. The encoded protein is CASSQDRAGVGDTQYF.

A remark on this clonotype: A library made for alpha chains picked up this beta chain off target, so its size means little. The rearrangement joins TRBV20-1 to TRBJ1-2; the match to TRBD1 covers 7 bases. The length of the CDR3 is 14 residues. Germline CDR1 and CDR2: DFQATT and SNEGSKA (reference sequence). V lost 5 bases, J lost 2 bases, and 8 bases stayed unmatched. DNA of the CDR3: TGCAGTGCTCCTGCGGGACAGTCGAACTATGGCTACACCTTC. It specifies CSAPAGQSNYGYTF.

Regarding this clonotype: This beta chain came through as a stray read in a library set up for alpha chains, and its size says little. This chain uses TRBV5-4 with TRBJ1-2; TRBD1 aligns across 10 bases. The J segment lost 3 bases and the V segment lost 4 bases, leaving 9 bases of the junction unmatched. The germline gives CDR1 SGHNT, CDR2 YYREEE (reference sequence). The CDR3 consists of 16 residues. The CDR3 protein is CASSLGQGSSDYGYTF. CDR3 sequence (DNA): TGTGCCAGCAGCCTGGGACAGGGGAGCAGTGACTATGGCTACACCTTC.

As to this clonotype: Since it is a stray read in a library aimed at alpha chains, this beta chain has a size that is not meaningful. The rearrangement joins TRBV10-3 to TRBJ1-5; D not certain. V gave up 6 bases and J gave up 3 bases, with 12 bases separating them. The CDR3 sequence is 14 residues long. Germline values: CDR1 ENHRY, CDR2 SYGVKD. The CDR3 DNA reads TGTGCCATCAGCGACCCCCACTCCAATCAGCCCCAGCATTTT. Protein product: CAISDPHSNQPQHF.

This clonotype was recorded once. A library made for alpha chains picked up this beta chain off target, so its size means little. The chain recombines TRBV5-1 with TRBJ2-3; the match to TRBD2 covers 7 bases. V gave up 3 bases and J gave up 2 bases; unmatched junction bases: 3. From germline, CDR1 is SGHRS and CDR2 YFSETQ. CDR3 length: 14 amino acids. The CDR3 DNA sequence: TGCGCCAGCAGCTGGGGACTAAACACAGATACGCAGTATTTT. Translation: CASSWGLNTDTQYF. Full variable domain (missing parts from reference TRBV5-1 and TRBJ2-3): KAGVTQTPRYLIKTRGQQVTLSCSPISGHRSVSWYQQTPGQGLQFLFEYFSETQRNKGNFPGRFSGRQFSNSRSEMNVSTLELGDSALYLCASSWGLNTDTQYFGPGTRLTVL.

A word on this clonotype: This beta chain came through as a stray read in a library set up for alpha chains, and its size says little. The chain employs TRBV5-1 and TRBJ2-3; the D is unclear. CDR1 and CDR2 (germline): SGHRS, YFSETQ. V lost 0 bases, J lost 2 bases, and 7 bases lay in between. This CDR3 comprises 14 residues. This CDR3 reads CASSLGALTDTQYF. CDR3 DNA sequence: TGCGCCAGCAGCTTGGGAGCCCTCACAGATACGCAGTATTTT.

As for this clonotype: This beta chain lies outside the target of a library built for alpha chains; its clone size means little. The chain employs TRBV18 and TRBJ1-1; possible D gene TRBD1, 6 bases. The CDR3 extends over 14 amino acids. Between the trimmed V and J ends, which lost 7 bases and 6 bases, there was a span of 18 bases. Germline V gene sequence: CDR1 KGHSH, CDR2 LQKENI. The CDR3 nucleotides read TGTGCCAGCTACCCCGGACAGCAGATCGCTGAAGCTTTCTTT. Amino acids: CASYPGQQIAEAFF.